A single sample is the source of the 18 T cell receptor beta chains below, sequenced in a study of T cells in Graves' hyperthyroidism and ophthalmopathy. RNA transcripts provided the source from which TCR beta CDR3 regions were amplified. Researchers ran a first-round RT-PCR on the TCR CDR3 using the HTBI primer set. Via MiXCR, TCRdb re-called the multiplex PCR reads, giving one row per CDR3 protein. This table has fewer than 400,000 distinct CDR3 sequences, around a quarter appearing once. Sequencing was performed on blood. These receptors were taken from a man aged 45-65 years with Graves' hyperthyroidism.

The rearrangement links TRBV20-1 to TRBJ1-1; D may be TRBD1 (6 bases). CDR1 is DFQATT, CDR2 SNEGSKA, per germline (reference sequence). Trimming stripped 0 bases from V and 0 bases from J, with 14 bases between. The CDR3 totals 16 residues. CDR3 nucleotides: TGCAGTGCTAGAGATCGAGGGGGGTGGATGAACACTGAAGCTTTCTTT. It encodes CSARDRGGWMNTEAFF.

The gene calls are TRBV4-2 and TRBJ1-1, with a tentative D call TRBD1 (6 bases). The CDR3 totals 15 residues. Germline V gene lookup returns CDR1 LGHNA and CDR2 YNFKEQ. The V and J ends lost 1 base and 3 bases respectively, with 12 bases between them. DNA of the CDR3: TGTGCCAGCAGCCAAGGGGGGGGGCTAGACACTGAAGCTTTCTTT. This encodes CASSQGGGLDTEAFF.

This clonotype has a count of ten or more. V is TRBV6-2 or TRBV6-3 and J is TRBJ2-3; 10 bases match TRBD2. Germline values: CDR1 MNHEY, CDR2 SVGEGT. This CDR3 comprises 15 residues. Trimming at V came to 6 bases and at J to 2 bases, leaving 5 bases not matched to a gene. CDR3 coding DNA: TGTGCCAGCAGGTGGACTAGCGGTATCACAGATACGCAGTATTTT. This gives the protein CASRWTSGITDTQYF.

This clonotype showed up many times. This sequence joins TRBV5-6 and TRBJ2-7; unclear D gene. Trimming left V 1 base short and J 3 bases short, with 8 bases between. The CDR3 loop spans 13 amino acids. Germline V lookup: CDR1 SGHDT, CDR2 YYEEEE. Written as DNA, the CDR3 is TGTGCCAGCAGCTTGAGTGATGGCTACGAGCAGTACTTC. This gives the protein CASSLSDGYEQYF.

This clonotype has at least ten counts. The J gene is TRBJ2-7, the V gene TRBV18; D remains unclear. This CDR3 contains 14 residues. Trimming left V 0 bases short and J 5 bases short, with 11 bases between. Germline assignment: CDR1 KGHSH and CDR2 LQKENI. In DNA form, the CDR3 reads TGTGCCAGCTCACCACCGAGCCACCACGACGAGCAGTACTTC. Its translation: CASSPPSHHDEQYF.

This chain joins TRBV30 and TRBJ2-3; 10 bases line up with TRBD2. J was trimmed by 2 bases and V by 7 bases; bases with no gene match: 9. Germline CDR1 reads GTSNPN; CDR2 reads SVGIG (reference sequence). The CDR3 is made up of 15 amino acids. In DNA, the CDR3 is TGTGCCTCTAGACCCCTAGCGGGAGCCACAGATACGCAGTATTTT. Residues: CASRPLAGATDTQYF. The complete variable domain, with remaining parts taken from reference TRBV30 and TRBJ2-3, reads SQTIHQWPATLVQPVGSPLSLECTVEGTSNPNLYWYRQAAGRGLQLLFYSVGIGQISSEVPQNLSASRPQDRQFILSSKKLLLSDSGFYLCASRPLAGATDTQYFGPGTRLTVL.

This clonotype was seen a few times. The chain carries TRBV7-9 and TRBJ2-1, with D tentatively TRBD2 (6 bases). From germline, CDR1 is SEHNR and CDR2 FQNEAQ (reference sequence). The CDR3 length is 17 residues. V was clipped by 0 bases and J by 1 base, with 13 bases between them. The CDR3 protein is CASSLAPGSGSYNEQFF. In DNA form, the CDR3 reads TGTGCCAGCAGCTTAGCACCCGGGAGTGGTTCCTACAATGAGCAGTTCTTC.

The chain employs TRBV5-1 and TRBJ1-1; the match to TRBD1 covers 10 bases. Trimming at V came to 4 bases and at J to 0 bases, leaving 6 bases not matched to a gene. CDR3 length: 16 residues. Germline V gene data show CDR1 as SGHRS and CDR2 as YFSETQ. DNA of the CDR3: TGCGCCAGCAGCAGGGACAGGGGACCTTTGAACACTGAAGCTTTCTTT. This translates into CASSRDRGPLNTEAFF.

The CDR3 protein is CASRVAGDWHEQFF. The CDR3 DNA reads TGTGCCAGTCGCGTGGCGGGAGATTGGCATGAGCAGTTCTTC. The rearrangement uses TRBV19 and TRBJ2-1, with 7 bases aligning to TRBD2. CDR1 is LNHDA and CDR2 is SQIVND in the germline V gene (reference sequence). Germline trimming cut 8 bases from V and 8 bases from J; bases unmatched to any gene: 12. This CDR3 is 14 amino acids long.

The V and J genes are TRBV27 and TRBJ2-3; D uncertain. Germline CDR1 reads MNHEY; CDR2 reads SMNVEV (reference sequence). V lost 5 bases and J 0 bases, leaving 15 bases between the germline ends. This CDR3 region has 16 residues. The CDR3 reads CASSLLVPSSTDTQYF. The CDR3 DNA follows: TGTGCCAGCAGTCTCCTGGTTCCTTCTAGCACAGATACGCAGTATTTT.

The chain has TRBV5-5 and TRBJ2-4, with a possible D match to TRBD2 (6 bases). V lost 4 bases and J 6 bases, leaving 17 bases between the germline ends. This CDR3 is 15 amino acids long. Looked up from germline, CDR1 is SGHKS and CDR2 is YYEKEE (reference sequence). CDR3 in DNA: TGTGCCAGCAGCCCCGGGAGCGGCACGGTAAACATTCAGTACTTC. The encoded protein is CASSPGSGTVNIQYF. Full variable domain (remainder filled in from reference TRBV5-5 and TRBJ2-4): DAGVTQSPTHLIKTRGQQVTLRCSPISGHKSVSWYQQVLGQGPQFIFQYYEKEERGRGNFPDRFSARQFPNYSSELNVNALLLGDSALYLCASSPGSGTVNIQYFGAGTRLSVL.

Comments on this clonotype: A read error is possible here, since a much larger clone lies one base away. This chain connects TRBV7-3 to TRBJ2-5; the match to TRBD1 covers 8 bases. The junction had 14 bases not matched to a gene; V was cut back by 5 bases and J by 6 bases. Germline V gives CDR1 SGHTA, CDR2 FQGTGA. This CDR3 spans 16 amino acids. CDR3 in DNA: TGTGCCAGCAGCCCGGTCGTGGGACAGGTCTGGAAGACCCAGTACTTC. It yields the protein CASSPVVGQVWKTQYF. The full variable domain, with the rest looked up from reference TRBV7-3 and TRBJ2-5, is GAGVSQTPSNKVTEKGKYVELRCDPISGHTALYWYRQSLGQGPEFLIYFQGTGAADDSGLPNDRFFAVRPEGSVSTLKIQRTERGDSAVYLCASSPVVGQVWKTQYFGPGTRLLVL.

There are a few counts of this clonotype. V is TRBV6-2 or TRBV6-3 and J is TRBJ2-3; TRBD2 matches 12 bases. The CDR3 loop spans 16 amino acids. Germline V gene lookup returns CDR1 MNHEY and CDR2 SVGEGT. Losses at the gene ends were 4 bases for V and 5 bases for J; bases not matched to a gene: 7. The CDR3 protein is CASSSVWTSGIDTQYF. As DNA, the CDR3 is TGTGCCAGCAGTTCCGTCTGGACTAGCGGGATAGATACGCAGTATTTT.

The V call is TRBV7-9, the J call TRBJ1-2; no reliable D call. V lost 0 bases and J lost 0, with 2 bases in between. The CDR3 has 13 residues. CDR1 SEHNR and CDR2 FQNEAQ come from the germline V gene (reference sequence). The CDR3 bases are TGTGCCAGCAGCTTAGCCCCTAACTATGGCTACACCTTC. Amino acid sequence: CASSLAPNYGYTF.

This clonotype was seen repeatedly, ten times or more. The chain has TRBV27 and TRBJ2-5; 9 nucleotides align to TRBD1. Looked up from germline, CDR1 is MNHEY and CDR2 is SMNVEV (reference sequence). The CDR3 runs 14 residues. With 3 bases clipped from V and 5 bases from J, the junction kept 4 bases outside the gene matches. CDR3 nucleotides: TGTGCCAGCAGTTTTACAGGGGGCCAGGAGACCCAGTACTTC. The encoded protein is CASSFTGGQETQYF.

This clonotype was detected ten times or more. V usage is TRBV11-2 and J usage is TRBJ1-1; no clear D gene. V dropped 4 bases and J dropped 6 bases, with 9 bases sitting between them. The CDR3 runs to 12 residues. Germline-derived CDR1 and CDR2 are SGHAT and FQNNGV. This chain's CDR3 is CASSSLSPEAFF. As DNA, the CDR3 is TGTGCCAGCAGCTCCCTCAGCCCTGAAGCTTTCTTT.

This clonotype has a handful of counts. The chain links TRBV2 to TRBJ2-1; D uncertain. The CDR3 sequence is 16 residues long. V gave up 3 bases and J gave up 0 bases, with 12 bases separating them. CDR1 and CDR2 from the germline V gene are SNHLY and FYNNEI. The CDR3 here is CASSDIQRSSYNEQFF. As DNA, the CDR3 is TGTGCCAGCAGTGATATCCAGAGAAGCTCCTACAATGAGCAGTTCTTC.

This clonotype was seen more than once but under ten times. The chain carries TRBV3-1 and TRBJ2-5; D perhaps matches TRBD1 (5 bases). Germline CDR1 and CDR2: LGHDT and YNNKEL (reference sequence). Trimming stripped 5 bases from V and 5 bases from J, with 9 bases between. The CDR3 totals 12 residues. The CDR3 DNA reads TGTGCCAGCAGCAAGGGGCTCGAGACCCAGTACTTC. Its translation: CASSKGLETQYF.